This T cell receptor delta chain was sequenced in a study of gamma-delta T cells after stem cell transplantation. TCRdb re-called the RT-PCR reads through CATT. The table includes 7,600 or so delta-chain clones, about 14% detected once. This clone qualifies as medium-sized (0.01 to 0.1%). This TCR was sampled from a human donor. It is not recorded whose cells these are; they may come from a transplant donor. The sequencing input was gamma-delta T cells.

CDR3 nucleotides: TGTGCCTCCTCATACTCACTGGGGGATACCCGGTACACCGATAAACTCATCTTT. Translating it yields CASSYSLGDTRYTDKLIF. The chain employs TRDV3 and TRDJ1, with 12 bases that match TRDD3. Germline-derived CDR1 and CDR2 are TVYSNPD and GDNSRS (reference sequence). There are 18 residues in the CDR3. The V gene end was trimmed by 4 bases and the J gene end by 0 bases; junction bases not matched to a gene: 15.